The 21 T cell receptor beta chains below were found in one sample sequenced in a study of cytomegalovirus exposure and HLA in healthy donors. PCR primers comprised 60 Vbeta and 13 Jbeta primers. Only in-frame clones appear in the TCRdb table, and some are missing; sequencing was by immunoSEQ multiplex PCR. The sample gives some 130,000 clones, around four fifths of which show up once; under 3% is in the top ten. Material for sequencing was PBMCs. These receptors all come from a boy aged 2-9 years in good health and CMV-seronegative.

V gene TRBV13 combines with J gene TRBJ2-1; possibly TRBD1 for D (6 bases). Germline V lookup: CDR1 PRHDT, CDR2 FYEKMQ (reference sequence). The length of the CDR3 is 19 residues. The ends were cut back, 3 bases at V and 2 bases at J, with 23 bases in the middle. The CDR3 DNA reads as TGTGCCAGCAGCTTCCCCCCAATCACCAGACAGGCTGCCTACAATGAGCAGTTCTTC. Translation: CASSFPPITRQAAYNEQFF.

The chain carries TRBV7-9 and TRBJ1-2; 11 positions agree with TRBD1. The CDR3 length is 17 residues. Germline CDR1 SEHNR, CDR2 FQNEAQ (reference sequence). With V trimmed by 4 bases and J by 4 bases, 11 bases remained unmatched. Written as DNA, the CDR3 is TGTGCCAGCAGCTCGGCCTGGGACAGGGGGTCAAGCTATGGCTACACCTTC. The encoded protein is CASSSAWDRGSSYGYTF.

The chain joins TRBV6-6 to TRBJ2-7; 8 bases fit TRBD2. Trimming cost V 5 bases and J 9 bases; bases outside gene matches: 15. From germline, CDR1 is MNHNY and CDR2 SVGAGI (reference sequence). This CDR3 contains 15 residues. As DNA, the CDR3 is TGTGCCAGCAGTCCACTTCAGCGGGAGTCCCTAGGGCAGTACGTC. Translating it yields CASSPLQRESLGQYV.

This sequence joins TRBV5-5 and TRBJ1-6, with TRBD1 as a possible D gene (5 bases). CDR3 length equals 15 residues. Germline lookup yields CDR1 SGHKS and CDR2 YYEKEE (reference sequence). V was trimmed by 2 bases and J by 6 bases, leaving 12 bases between them. The CDR3 sequence: CASSFPRGTNSPLHF. As DNA, the CDR3 is TGTGCCAGCAGCTTTCCAAGGGGAACTAATTCACCCCTCCACTTT.

CDR3 region: CASSLAPGQGTYGYTF. The DNA for the CDR3 is TGTGCCAGCAGCTTGGCACCGGGACAGGGGACCTATGGCTACACCTTC. The rearrangement uses TRBV7-2 and TRBJ1-2, with 10 bases matching TRBD1. With V trimmed by 3 bases and J by 4 bases, 8 bases remained unmatched. The CDR3 loop spans 16 amino acids. CDR1 is SGHTA, CDR2 FQGNSA, per germline.

J is TRBJ2-1 and V is TRBV19, with 7 bases fitting TRBD1. This CDR3 has 14 amino acids. Germline V lookup: CDR1 LNHDA, CDR2 SQIVND (reference sequence). V shed 3 bases and J 6 bases; nucleotides not matched to a gene: 5. For the CDR3, the DNA is TGTGCCAGTAGTATTCGGCCAGGGGGCAATGAGCAGTTCTTC. Its translation is CASSIRPGGNEQFF.

V gene TRBV7-2 combines with J gene TRBJ2-1; D is unclear. Germline V gene sequence: CDR1 SGHTA, CDR2 FQGNSA. Between the trimmed V and J ends, which lost 1 base and 10 bases, there was a span of 8 bases. The CDR3 extends over 12 amino acids. CDR3 loop: CASSLDGEEQFF. The DNA for the CDR3 is TGTGCCAGCAGCTTAGATGGAGAAGAGCAGTTCTTC.

This clone appeared a single time. Its ends do not fully match the called genes, so a read error is possible. This same CDR3 is encoded by further DNA sequences in the sample. The rearrangement joins TRBV6-5 to TRBJ1-3; TRBD1 matches 7 bases. This CDR3 has 15 residues. CDR1 is MNHEY and CDR2 is SVGAGI in the germline V gene. The CDR3 loop reads CASSQQGLSGNTIYF. The CDR3 coding sequence is TGCGCCAGCAGTCAACAGGGGCTCTCTGGAAACACCATATATTTT.

V gene TRBV19 combines with J gene TRBJ2-1, with TRBD1 matching 10 bases. Looked up from germline, CDR1 is LNHDA and CDR2 is SQIVND (reference sequence). The length of the CDR3 is 14 residues. The V gene end was trimmed by 5 bases and the J gene end by 8 bases; junction bases not matched to a gene: 6. This CDR3 reads CASSAGTGVDEQFF. The CDR3 DNA follows: TGTGCCAGTAGTGCCGGGACAGGGGTGGATGAGCAGTTCTTC.

This chain connects TRBV6-5 to TRBJ2-7; 7 nucleotides align to TRBD1. Trimming removed 2 bases from V and 2 bases from J; junction bases left unmatched: 6. Germline CDR1 reads MNHEY; CDR2 reads SVGAGI. This CDR3 region has 15 residues. The CDR3 DNA follows: TGTGCCAGCAGTTACGACAGGGTTGCCCCCTACGAGCAGTACTTC. Translated: CASSYDRVAPYEQYF.

The chain recombines TRBV5-1 with TRBJ2-1; 12 bases are a match to TRBD2. The CDR3 is 16 residues long. V dropped 1 base and J dropped 9; count of bases not matched to a gene: 8. Germline V gene sequence: CDR1 SGHRS, CDR2 YFSETQ. The CDR3 sequence is CASSLLTSGRIGEQFF. CDR3 coding DNA: TGCGCCAGCAGCTTGTTGACTAGCGGGAGAATAGGTGAGCAGTTCTTC. The full variable domain, rest sourced from reference TRBV5-1 and TRBJ2-1, is KAGVTQTPRYLIKTRGQQVTLSCSPISGHRSVSWYQQTPGQGLQFLFEYFSETQRNKGNFPGRFSGRQFSNSRSEMNVSTLELGDSALYLCASSLLTSGRIGEQFFGPGTRLTVL.

This rearrangement joins TRBV18 to TRBJ2-1; 9 bases are a match to TRBD2. V lost 6 bases to trimming and J lost 2 bases; unmatched junction nucleotides: 5. The germline CDR1 and CDR2 sequences are KGHSH and LQKENI. This CDR3 region has 15 residues. CDR3 sequence reads: CASSQAGGAYNEQFF. The CDR3 DNA is TGTGCCAGCTCCCAAGCGGGAGGAGCCTACAATGAGCAGTTCTTC.

This chain connects TRBV4-1 to TRBJ1-2, with TRBD1 as a possible D gene (6 bases). This CDR3 spans 19 amino acids. V was cut by 0 bases and J by 7 bases, with 27 bases left in between. The germline CDR1 and CDR2 sequences are MGHRA and YSYEKL. Here the CDR3 DNA reads TGCGCCAGCAGCCAAGATATTAGACGACAGGAAGGACTCTTGGGTGGCTACACCTTC. It is translated as CASSQDIRRQEGLLGGYTF.

The rearrangement uses TRBV6-4 and TRBJ2-2, with 8 bases identical to TRBD1. CDR3 length equals 17 residues. Germline values: CDR1 MRHNA, CDR2 SNTAGT. Trimming took 4 bases from V and 3 from J; bases not matched to a gene: 10. CDR3 sequence (DNA): TGTGCCAGCAGTGCGTCGGCAGGGGGCGCGGACACCGGGGAGCTGTTTTTT. As protein: CASSASAGGADTGELFF.

The chain has TRBV19 and TRBJ1-4; weak D call: TRBD1 (5 bases). CDR3 length: 14 amino acids. V lost 4 bases and J lost 8, with 14 bases in between. CDR1 LNHDA and CDR2 SQIVND come from the germline V gene (reference sequence). The CDR3 is CASSSDSPREKLFF. The CDR3 DNA reads as TGTGCCAGTAGTAGTGACAGCCCGAGGGAAAAACTGTTTTTT.

The J gene is TRBJ2-2, the V gene TRBV19, with 9 nucleotides matching TRBD2. From germline, CDR1 is LNHDA and CDR2 SQIVND (reference sequence). CDR3 size: 17 residues. The junction had 7 bases not matched to a gene; V was cut back by 3 bases and J by 2 bases. CDR3 bases: TGTGCCAGTAGTATCTTCCAGACTAGCGGTAACACCGGGGAGCTGTTTTTT. Amino acid sequence: CASSIFQTSGNTGELFF. The full variable domain, in which reference TRBV19 and TRBJ2-2 provide the parts outside the CDR3, is DGGITQSPKYLFRKEGQNVTLSCEQNLNHDAMYWYRQDPGQGLRLIYYSQIVNDFQKGDIAEGYSVSREKKESFPLTVTSAQKNPTAFYLCASSIFQTSGNTGELFFGEGSRLTVL.

This chain connects TRBV4-1 to TRBJ2-5, with 8 bases that match TRBD2. The J call is uncertain, as TRBJ2-7 better fits the DNA end. The V gene's germline CDR1 is MGHRA and CDR2 YSYEKL. This CDR3 region has 16 residues. The CDR3 spells CASSQELAGFSYEQYF. In DNA form, the CDR3 reads TGCGCCAGCAGCCAAGAGTTAGCGGGATTCTCCTACGAGCAGTACTTC.

The J gene is TRBJ2-6, the V gene TRBV5-1, with D unclear. Germline loops: CDR1 SGHRS, CDR2 YFSETQ. The CDR3 extends over 19 amino acids. Between the trimmed V and J ends, which lost 4 bases and 0 bases, there was a span of 20 bases. The CDR3 protein is CASSPTGLSSGSGANVLTF. CDR3 sequence (DNA): TGCGCCAGCAGCCCCACCGGGTTAAGTAGTGGCTCTGGGGCCAACGTCCTGACTTTC.

This chain connects TRBV15 to TRBJ2-5, with 7 bases identical to TRBD2. CDR3 length: 15 residues. V shed 5 bases and J 1 base; nucleotides not matched to a gene: 7. Germline-derived CDR1 and CDR2 are LNHNV and YYDKDF (reference sequence). The CDR3: CATSSREGIQETQYF. CDR3 in DNA: TGTGCCACCAGCTCCAGGGAGGGGATCCAAGAGACCCAGTACTTC.

The chain is built from TRBV7-8 and TRBJ2-1; 9 bases map to TRBD1. V shed 7 bases, J shed 5 bases, and the junction held 9 bases outside the gene matches. CDR3 length equals 15 residues. Germline CDR1 SGHVS, CDR2 FQNEAQ. CDR3 bases: TGTGCCAGCAAAGAACAGGGGGCGCCGAACAATGAGCAGTTCTTC. It specifies CASKEQGAPNNEQFF.

The chain uses TRBV9 and TRBJ1-1; 9 bases fit TRBD1. Germline V gene sequence: CDR1 SGDLS, CDR2 YYNGEE. The CDR3 runs to 18 residues. The V and J ends lost 3 bases and 4 bases, in that order; junction bases with no gene match: 16. CDR3: CASSGWFGTGRGTTEAFF. The CDR3, as DNA: TGTGCCAGCAGCGGGTGGTTCGGGACAGGGAGAGGGACCACTGAAGCTTTCTTT. The full variable domain, in which reference TRBV9 and TRBJ1-1 provide the parts outside the CDR3, is DSGVTQTPKHLITATGQRVTLRCSPRSGDLSVYWYQQSLDQGLQFLIQYYNGEERAKGNILERFSAQQFPDLHSELNLSSLELGDSALYFCASSGWFGTGRGTTEAFFGQGTRLTVV.